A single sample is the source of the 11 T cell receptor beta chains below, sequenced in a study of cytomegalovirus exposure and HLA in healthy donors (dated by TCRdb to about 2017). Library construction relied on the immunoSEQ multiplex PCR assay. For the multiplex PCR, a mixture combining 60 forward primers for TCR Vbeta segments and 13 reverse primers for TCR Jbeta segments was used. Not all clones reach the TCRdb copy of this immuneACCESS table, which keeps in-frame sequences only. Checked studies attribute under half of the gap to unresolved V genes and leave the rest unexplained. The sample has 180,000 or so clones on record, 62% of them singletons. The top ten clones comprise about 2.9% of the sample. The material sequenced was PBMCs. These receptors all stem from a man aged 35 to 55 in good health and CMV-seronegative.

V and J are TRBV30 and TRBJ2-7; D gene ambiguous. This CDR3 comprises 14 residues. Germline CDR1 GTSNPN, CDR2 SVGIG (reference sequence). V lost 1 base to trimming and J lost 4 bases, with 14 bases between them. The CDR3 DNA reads TGTGCCTGGAGTGGAGGCATTAGTGGATACGAGCAGTACTTC. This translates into CAWSGGISGYEQYF.

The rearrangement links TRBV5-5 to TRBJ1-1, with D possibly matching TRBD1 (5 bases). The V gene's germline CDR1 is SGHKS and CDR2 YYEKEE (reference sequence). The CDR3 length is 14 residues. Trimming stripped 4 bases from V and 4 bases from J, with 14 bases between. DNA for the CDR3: TGTGCCAGCAGCCCACTGGGGGGGAGCACTGAAGCTTTCTTT. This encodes CASSPLGGSTEAFF. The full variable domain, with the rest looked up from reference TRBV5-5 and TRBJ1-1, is DAGVTQSPTHLIKTRGQQVTLRCSPISGHKSVSWYQQVLGQGPQFIFQYYEKEERGRGNFPDRFSARQFPNYSSELNVNALLLGDSALYLCASSPLGGSTEAFFGQGTRLTVV.

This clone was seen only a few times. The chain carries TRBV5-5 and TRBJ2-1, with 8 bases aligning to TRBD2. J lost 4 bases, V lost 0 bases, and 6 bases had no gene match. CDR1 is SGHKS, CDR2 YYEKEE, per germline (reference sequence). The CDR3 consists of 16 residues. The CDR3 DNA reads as TGTGCCAGCAGCTTGGGAGCGGGAGTAGTTTACAATGAGCAGTTCTTC. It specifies CASSLGAGVVYNEQFF.

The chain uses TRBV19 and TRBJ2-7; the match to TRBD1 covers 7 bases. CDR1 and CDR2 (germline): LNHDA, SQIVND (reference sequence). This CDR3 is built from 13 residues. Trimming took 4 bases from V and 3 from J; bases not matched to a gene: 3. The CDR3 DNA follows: TGTGCCAGTAGTACCCGGGACAGCTACGAGCAGTACTTC. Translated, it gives CASSTRDSYEQYF.

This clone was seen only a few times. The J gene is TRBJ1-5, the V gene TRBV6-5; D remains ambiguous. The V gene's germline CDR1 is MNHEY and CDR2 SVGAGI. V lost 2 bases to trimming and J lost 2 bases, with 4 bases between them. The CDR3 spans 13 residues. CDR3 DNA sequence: TGTGCCAGCAGTTACGGAGGCAATCAGCCCCAGCATTTT. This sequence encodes CASSYGGNQPQHF.

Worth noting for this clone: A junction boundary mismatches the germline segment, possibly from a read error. CDR3 residues: CSSSRTENEQYF. In DNA, the CDR3 is TGTTCCAGCAGCAGGACAGAAAACGAGCAGTACTTC. The gene calls are TRBV7-9 and TRBJ2-7; tentative D call: TRBD1 (6 bases). Germline V gene data show CDR1 as SEHNR and CDR2 as FQNEAQ (reference sequence). This CDR3 region has 12 residues.

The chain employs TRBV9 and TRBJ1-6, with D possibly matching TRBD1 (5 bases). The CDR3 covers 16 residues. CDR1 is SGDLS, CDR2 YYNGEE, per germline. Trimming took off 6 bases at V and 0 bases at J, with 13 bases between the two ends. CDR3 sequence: CASNQGASSYNSPLHF. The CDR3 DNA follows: TGTGCCAGCAACCAAGGGGCGAGCTCCTATAATTCACCCCTCCACTTT.

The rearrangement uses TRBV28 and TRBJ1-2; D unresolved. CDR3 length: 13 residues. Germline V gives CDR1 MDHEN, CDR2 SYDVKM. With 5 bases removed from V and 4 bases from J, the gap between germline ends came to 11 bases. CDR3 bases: TGTGCCAGCAGTGAGACCGAGGGCTATGGCTACACCTTC. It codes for CASSETEGYGYTF.

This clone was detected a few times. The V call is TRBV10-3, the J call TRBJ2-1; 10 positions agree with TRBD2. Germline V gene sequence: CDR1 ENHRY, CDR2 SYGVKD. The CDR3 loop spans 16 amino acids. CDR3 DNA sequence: TGTGCTAACAGCCCTAGCGGGAGTTCCTCCTACAATGAGCAGTTCTTC. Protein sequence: CANSPSGSSSYNEQFF.

In DNA form, the CDR3 reads TGTGCCAGCAGCCCAAGACCCCAGGGCAACTATGGCTACACCTTC. This codes for CASSPRPQGNYGYTF. The rearrangement uses TRBV5-4 and TRBJ1-2, with D tentatively TRBD1 (5 bases). Germline-derived CDR1 and CDR2 are SGHNT and YYREEE (reference sequence). Trimming pared 4 bases from V and 2 bases from J, leaving 15 bases between. The CDR3 extends over 15 amino acids.

The CDR3 reads CASSLSWLAGEQYF. CDR3 in DNA: TGCGCCAGCAGCCTGTCGTGGCTAGCCGGCGAGCAGTACTTC. This rearrangement joins TRBV5-1 to TRBJ2-7; D might be TRBD2 (5 bases). The CDR3 covers 14 residues. V lost 4 bases and J lost 6, with 17 bases in between. From germline, CDR1 is SGHRS and CDR2 YFSETQ.